The 28 T cell receptor beta chains in this list originate from one sample, sequenced in a study of CD8 T cells in ankylosing spondylitis. In TCRdb, the 5' RACE reads were re-called with MiXCR into one record per CDR3 protein. The repertoire holds 380,000 or so distinct CDR3 sequences, with roughly 22% as singletons. Sequenced input: blood, either unsorted or a sorted T cell fraction (not recorded which). The receptors shown here come from a male donor with ankylosing spondylitis or in good health (not recorded which).

This clonotype was observed a handful of times. The chain has TRBV12-3 or TRBV12-4 and TRBJ2-1; TRBD2 matches 8 bases. Trimming took 4 bases from V and 8 from J; bases not matched to a gene: 10. This CDR3 comprises 15 residues. This CDR3 reads CASSSLGGGNHEQFF. In nucleotides, the CDR3 is TGTGCCAGCAGTTCTCTAGGCGGGGGGAACCATGAGCAGTTCTTC.

This chain uses TRBV6-2 or TRBV6-3 with TRBJ2-1; 7 bases map to TRBD2. The ends lost 2 bases at V and 3 bases at J; junction bases unmatched: 10. The CDR3 loop spans 17 amino acids. The germline V gene has CDR1 MNHEY and CDR2 SVGEGT. The CDR3, as DNA: TGTGCCAGCAGTTACGGAGGATGGGGGGGGTACTACAATGAGCAGTTCTTC. Translated, it gives CASSYGGWGGYYNEQFF.

The chain carries TRBV7-9 and TRBJ2-5; 7 bases map to TRBD1. V lost 6 bases to trimming and J lost 5 bases; unmatched junction nucleotides: 12. The CDR3 contains 15 residues. Germline lookup yields CDR1 SEHNR and CDR2 FQNEAQ (reference sequence). For the CDR3, the DNA is TGTGCCAGCAGTAGTTGGGACAGAAATGGGGAGACCCAGTACTTC. It specifies CASSSWDRNGETQYF.

This sequence joins TRBV4-2 and TRBJ1-2; no clear D. Between the trimmed V and J ends, which lost 0 bases and 8 bases, there was a span of 10 bases. Germline-derived CDR1 and CDR2 are LGHNA and YNFKEQ. This CDR3 region has 13 residues. The CDR3 bases are TGTGCCAGCAGCCAAGACCCCCTCCTCGGCTACACCTTC. Translating it yields CASSQDPLLGYTF.

This chain links TRBV7-9 with TRBJ2-7; the D gene is possibly TRBD1 (5 bases). CDR1 is SEHNR and CDR2 is FQNEAQ in the germline V gene (reference sequence). Trimming pared 5 bases from V and 2 bases from J, leaving 19 bases between. There are 16 residues in the CDR3. CDR3: CASSLSRRQITYEQYF. DNA of the CDR3: TGTGCCAGCAGCCTAAGTCGTAGACAGATTACCTACGAGCAGTACTTC.

The chain combines TRBV18 with TRBJ2-1; D remains ambiguous. From germline, CDR1 is KGHSH and CDR2 LQKENI. V lost 2 bases and J lost 0, with 2 bases in between. CDR3 size: 13 residues. The DNA for the CDR3 is TGTGCCAGCTCACCAGTCTCCTACAATGAGCAGTTCTTC. This encodes CASSPVSYNEQFF.

CDR3 region: CASTPEGATSDEQFF. The CDR3, as DNA: TGTGCCAGCACTCCAGAGGGGGCTACTAGCGATGAGCAGTTCTTC. This chain joins TRBV12-3 or TRBV12-4 and TRBJ2-1; D possibly uses TRBD1 or TRBD2 (7 bases each). The CDR3 contains 15 residues. Between the trimmed V and J ends, which lost 7 bases and 8 bases, there was a span of 21 bases.

V is TRBV7-9 and J is TRBJ1-1, with 7 bases fitting TRBD1. This CDR3 is built from 14 residues. The V and J ends lost 5 bases and 6 bases, in that order; junction bases with no gene match: 9. Germline CDR1 and CDR2: SEHNR and FQNEAQ (reference sequence). The CDR3 here is CASSPRTGGPEAFF. The CDR3 coding sequence is TGTGCCAGCAGCCCTAGGACAGGCGGCCCTGAAGCTTTCTTT.

The rearrangement uses TRBV5-5 and TRBJ2-3; weak D call: TRBD2 (5 bases). Trimming shortened V by 2 bases and J by 4 bases, and 11 bases separated the two germline ends. The CDR3 extends over 14 amino acids. Germline loops: CDR1 SGHKS, CDR2 YYEKEE (reference sequence). Here the CDR3 reads CASSFEGGPDTQYF. Here the CDR3 DNA reads TGTGCCAGCAGCTTTGAGGGCGGTCCAGATACGCAGTATTTT.

In this sample, this clonotype turned up a few times. The chain couples TRBV2 to TRBJ2-1; no clear D. Germline lookup yields CDR1 SNHLY and CDR2 FYNNEI. Trimming took off 7 bases at V and 10 bases at J, with 11 bases between the two ends. The CDR3 is 11 residues long. CDR3 region: CASTDGGEQFF. The DNA for the CDR3 is TGTGCCAGCACAGACGGTGGGGAGCAGTTCTTC.

V gene TRBV6-5 combines with J gene TRBJ2-1; 8 bases are shared with TRBD1. V trimming: 2 bases; J trimming: 6 bases; junction bases outside the gene matches: 3. The CDR3 contains 14 residues. The V gene's germline CDR1 is MNHEY and CDR2 SVGAGI. CDR3 in DNA: TGTGCCAGCAGTTACACCGACAGGGGCAATGAGCAGTTCTTC. It yields the protein CASSYTDRGNEQFF.

The chain carries TRBV12-3 or TRBV12-4 and TRBJ2-5; 13 positions match TRBD2. V was pared by 6 bases and J by 2 bases, with 0 bases of the junction left unmatched. The CDR3 runs 14 residues. The CDR3 DNA sequence: TGTGCCAGCAGACTAGCGGGGGGGCAAGAGACCCAGTACTTC. This gives the protein CASRLAGGQETQYF.

This clonotype showed up just once. This rearrangement joins TRBV11-2 to TRBJ2-7; the D is unclear. The V end lost 1 base, the J end lost 5 bases, and 12 bases lay between the germline ends. CDR1 and CDR2 from the germline V gene are SGHAT and FQNNGV. There are 14 residues in the CDR3. In DNA form, the CDR3 reads TGTGCCAGCAGCTTAGCAGTCGGAAGGGACGAGCAGTACTTC. Its translation: CASSLAVGRDEQYF. Drawing the rest from reference TRBV11-2 and TRBJ2-7, the complete variable domain is EAGVAQSPRYKIIEKRQSVAFWCNPISGHATLYWYQQILGQGPKLLIQFQNNGVVDDSQLPKDRFSAERLKGVDSTLKIQPAKLEDSAVYLCASSLAVGRDEQYFGPGTRLTVT.

This clonotype has more than one count but fewer than ten. The rearrangement links TRBV4-1 to TRBJ1-5; no clear D gene. V was clipped by 6 bases and J by 0 bases, with 9 bases between them. Germline V gives CDR1 MGHRA, CDR2 YSYEKL. This CDR3 comprises 14 residues. The CDR3 is CASSPAHSNQPQHF. CDR3 bases: TGCGCCAGCAGTCCGGCTCATAGCAATCAGCCCCAGCATTTT.

The chain is built from TRBV6-2 or TRBV6-3 and TRBJ2-2; 8 nucleotides line up with TRBD1. With V trimmed by 6 bases and J by 3 bases, 6 bases remained unmatched. This CDR3 spans 15 amino acids. Germline V gene sequence: CDR1 MNHEY, CDR2 SVGEGT. The CDR3: CASRPDREDTGELFF. In DNA, the CDR3 is TGTGCCAGCAGACCGGACAGGGAGGACACCGGGGAGCTGTTTTTT.

The gene calls are TRBV13 and TRBJ1-1; D may be TRBD1 (6 bases). The length of the CDR3 is 15 residues. Trimming took 5 bases from V and 1 from J, leaving 14 bases between them. Germline values: CDR1 PRHDT, CDR2 FYEKMQ (reference sequence). This CDR3 is CASSPPTGTNTEAFF. Written as DNA, the CDR3 is TGTGCCAGCAGCCCCCCGACAGGTACGAACACTGAAGCTTTCTTT. The complete variable domain, with remaining parts taken from reference TRBV13 and TRBJ1-1, reads AAGVIQSPRHLIKEKRETATLKCYPIPRHDTVYWYQQGPGQDPQFLISFYEKMQSDKGSIPDRFSAQQFSDYHSELNMSSLELGDSALYFCASSPPTGTNTEAFFGQGTRLTVV.

The chain has TRBV6-1 and TRBJ2-3; 12 bases map to TRBD2. V was clipped by 8 bases and J by 0 bases; unmatched bases: 6. Germline V gives CDR1 MNHNS, CDR2 SASEGT. The CDR3 is 16 amino acids. DNA of the CDR3: TGTGCCAGCCAACTAGCGGGGGGTTCTAGCACAGATACGCAGTATTTT. Protein sequence: CASQLAGGSSTDTQYF.

The rearrangement joins TRBV7-9 to TRBJ2-5, with D unclear. CDR3 length equals 17 residues. Germline lookup yields CDR1 SEHNR and CDR2 FQNEAQ (reference sequence). The V end was cut by 5 bases, the J end by 0 bases, with 19 bases between. The CDR3 DNA is TGTGCCAGCAGCCATGATCCTATGGGCACCTACCAAGAGACCCAGTACTTC. Translation gives CASSHDPMGTYQETQYF.

This clonotype was found a few times. The chain is built from TRBV5-5 and TRBJ2-5; 8 bases are a match to TRBD1. This CDR3 contains 17 residues. In germline, CDR1 is SGHKS, CDR2 YYEKEE (reference sequence). J gave up 3 bases and V 1 base, and 11 bases lay outside the gene matches. The chain's CDR3 is CASSLIPGQEIKETQYF. The DNA of the CDR3 is TGTGCCAGCAGCTTGATACCGGGACAGGAGATTAAAGAGACCCAGTACTTC.

Many counts were recorded for this clonotype. This chain joins TRBV12-3 or TRBV12-4 and TRBJ2-5; D uncertain. V lost 1 base to trimming and J lost 5 bases, with 8 bases between them. The CDR3 is 13 residues long. The CDR3 DNA follows: TGTGCCAGCAGTTTAGGTAGCTGGGAGACCCAGTACTTC. Its protein product is CASSLGSWETQYF.

This clonotype was counted between two and nine times. This chain links TRBV12-3 or TRBV12-4 with TRBJ2-3; TRBD2 matches 9 bases. There are 18 residues in the CDR3. J was trimmed by 4 bases and V by 3 bases; bases with no gene match: 14. CDR3 bases: TGTGCCAGCAGTTTCCAGAGTTGGGCGGGGGGGCTTTCAGATACGCAGTATTTT. Translating it yields CASSFQSWAGGLSDTQYF.

This clonotype was seen more than once but under ten times. V is TRBV20-1 and J is TRBJ2-7; 11 bases fit TRBD1. Germline trimming cut 8 bases from V and 4 bases from J; bases unmatched to any gene: 10. The CDR3 consists of 14 residues. Germline V CDR1 and CDR2: DFQATT, SNEGSKA (reference sequence). The CDR3 loop is CSTLGQGAGYEQYF. CDR3 DNA: TGCAGTACCTTAGGACAGGGGGCAGGGTACGAGCAGTACTTC.

This rearrangement joins TRBV5-6 to TRBJ2-3, with unresolved D. CDR1 is SGHDT and CDR2 is YYEEEE in the germline V gene. Trimming removed 0 bases at V and 6 bases at J, with 14 bases between. The CDR3 is made up of 15 amino acids. The DNA of the CDR3 is TGTGCCAGCAGCTTGGAGAGGCCTTCCATGGATACGCAGTATTTT. It translates to CASSLERPSMDTQYF.

The table lists this clonotype with many counts. This chain joins TRBV29-1 and TRBJ1-2; D is possibly TRBD1 (5 bases). V was cut by 0 bases and J by 5 bases, with 16 bases left in between. The CDR3 runs 15 residues. Germline CDR1 SQVTM, CDR2 ANQGSEA. This CDR3 is CSVEDRRGKGYGYTF. CDR3 nucleotides: TGCAGCGTTGAAGATCGTAGGGGAAAAGGATATGGCTACACCTTC.

This clonotype has more than one count but fewer than ten. The genes are TRBV4-2 and TRBJ1-5; TRBD1 aligns across 7 bases. The CDR3 length is 14 residues. Germline CDR1 and CDR2: LGHNA and YNFKEQ. V lost 3 bases to trimming and J lost 5 bases; unmatched junction nucleotides: 4. CDR3 DNA: TGTGCCAGCAGCCACTATGACAGGGATCAGCCCCAGCATTTT. Amino acids: CASSHYDRDQPQHF.

The V gene is TRBV24-1, the J gene TRBJ2-5; the match to TRBD1 covers 7 bases. The J segment lost 2 bases and the V segment lost 0 bases, leaving 5 bases of the junction unmatched. CDR1 and CDR2 (germline): KGHDR, SFDVKD. This CDR3 is built from 16 residues. The CDR3 nucleotides read TGTGCCACCAGTGATTTGTCGGGACAGCATCAAGAGACCCAGTACTTC. It yields the protein CATSDLSGQHQETQYF.

This clonotype was observed a few times. The chain joins TRBV7-9 to TRBJ2-1; tentatively, D is TRBD2 (6 bases). The CDR3 is made up of 15 amino acids. Per the germline V gene, CDR1 is SEHNR and CDR2 is FQNEAQ (reference sequence). V lost 6 bases, J lost 5 bases, and 17 bases lay in between. The CDR3 spells CASRTLGGRNNEQFF. In DNA form, the CDR3 reads TGTGCCAGCAGGACCCTGGGGGGACGGAACAATGAGCAGTTCTTC.

The chain combines TRBV6-1 with TRBJ2-7; D perhaps matches TRBD1 (5 bases). There are 16 residues in the CDR3. Germline CDR1 and CDR2: MNHNS and SASEGT. Between the trimmed V and J ends, which lost 0 bases and 2 bases, there was a span of 14 bases. The DNA for the CDR3 is TGTGCCAGCAGTGAAGCAGGGGAAACCTGGGCCTACGAGCAGTACTTC. Amino acids: CASSEAGETWAYEQYF.